These T cell receptor beta chains were read from a single sample in a study of yellow fever vaccine responses in identical twins. MiXCR, applied by TCRdb to the RT-PCR reads, yields one record per CDR3 protein. The sample holds under 20,000 distinct CDR3 sequences, roughly 70% seen once. Sequencing used T cells from blood (PBMCs), unsorted or a sorted subset (not recorded which), obtained before or after yellow fever vaccination (not recorded which). These receptor sequences come from a woman between 18 and 29 years old who received the yellow fever vaccine. Both conserved end residues are part of each CDR3. The D gene is left open where the match is weak. The size field is filled for only some rows; it gives once, few, many or a size class.

j_call | clone_size | v_call | d_call | cdr3_aa | cdr3_nt
TRBJ2-7 | - | TRBV6-2/TRBV6-3 | - | CASRGDTTYEQYF | TGTGCCAGCAGGGGGGACACCACCTACGAGCAGTACTTC
TRBJ2-1 | few | TRBV5-4 | - | CASTSQESWEQFF | TGTGCCAGCACCTCTCAGGAATCATGGGAGCAGTTCTTC
TRBJ1-1 | - | TRBV6-1 | - | CASSMGIAAFF | TGTGCCAGCAGCATGGGGATTGCAGCTTTCTTT
TRBJ2-2 | - | TRBV2 | TRBD2 | CASSANSGALGTGELFF | TGTGCCAGCAGTGCCAATAGCGGGGCCCTTGGGACCGGGGAGCTGTTTTTT
TRBJ1-5 | - | TRBV11-2 | - | CASSSSGAANQPQHF | TGTGCCAGCAGCTCATCCGGAGCAGCCAATCAGCCCCAGCATTTT
TRBJ2-5 | - | TRBV18 | TRBD2 | CASSPPGLASETQYF | TGTGCCAGCTCACCACCGGGACTAGCGAGCGAGACCCAGTACTTC
TRBJ1-4 | - | TRBV12-3/TRBV12-4 | - | CASSLGEKLFF | TGTGCCAGCAGTTTGGGTGAAAAACTGTTTTTT
TRBJ2-3 | - | TRBV11-3 | - | CASSNTQYF | TGTGCCAGCAGTAATACGCAGTATTTT
TRBJ1-3 | - | TRBV5-5 | TRBD1 | CASSALQGAFGNTIYF | TGTGCCAGCAGCGCCCTACAGGGGGCATTTGGAAACACCATATATTTT
TRBJ2-2 | - | TRBV4-2 | - | CASTKLGGVTGELFF | TGTGCCAGCACAAAGTTGGGCGGGGTAACCGGGGAGCTGTTTTTT
TRBJ2-7 | - | TRBV9 | TRBD1 | CASSRTPGQGAYEQYF | TGTGCCAGCAGCCGCACCCCGGGACAGGGGGCCTACGAGCAGTACTTC
TRBJ1-1 | - | TRBV20-1 | TRBD1 | CSAPDRAGTEAFF | TGCAGTGCCCCCGACAGGGCCGGGACTGAAGCTTTCTTT
TRBJ2-1 | - | TRBV5-6 | TRBD2 | CASSLLSGGDEQFF | TGTGCCAGCAGCTTGTTATCTGGGGGGGATGAGCAGTTCTTC